These 19 T cell receptor beta chains were sequenced from one sample in a study of cytomegalovirus exposure and HLA in healthy donors. PCR involved 60 Vbeta and 13 Jbeta primers. Using immunoSEQ multiplex PCR, the repertoire was profiled, and TCRdb retains in-frame clones only, with some absent. The sample holds 200,000 to 250,000 clones, over 75% seen once. What was sequenced was PBMCs. These receptors were taken from a human donor in good health.

The chain uses TRBV11-3 and TRBJ1-1, with 8 positions matching TRBD1. V lost 5 bases, J lost 4 bases, and 3 bases stayed unmatched. CDR1 and CDR2 from the germline V gene are SGHNT and YENEEA. CDR3 length equals 13 residues. In nucleotides, the CDR3 is TGTGCCAGCAGCCCTCAGGGGGCCACTGAAGCTTTCTTT. Protein: CASSPQGATEAFF.

This clone was seen more than once but under ten times. The chain joins TRBV29-1 to TRBJ1-1; tentative D call: TRBD1 (6 bases). CDR1 and CDR2 from the germline V gene are SQVTM and ANQGSEA. The CDR3 contains 14 residues. The V end lost 7 bases, the J end lost 1 base, and 16 bases lay between the germline ends. The chain's CDR3 is CSGEVGRGNTEAFF. The DNA of the CDR3 is TGCAGCGGAGAGGTGGGCAGGGGGAACACTGAAGCTTTCTTT.

The chain links TRBV30 to TRBJ2-5; 7 bases are a match to TRBD1. CDR1 and CDR2 (germline): GTSNPN, SVGIG (reference sequence). V dropped 0 bases and J dropped 5; count of bases not matched to a gene: 18. CDR3 size: 18 residues. The CDR3 DNA is TGTGCCTGGAGTGTAGGAAACCTAAACAGGGGAACTCGGGAGACCCAGTACTTC. Protein product: CAWSVGNLNRGTRETQYF.

The chain is built from TRBV6-6 and TRBJ1-3; 7 bases fit TRBD1. Trimming took 6 bases from V and 4 from J; bases not matched to a gene: 3. The CDR3 is 13 residues long. Germline loops: CDR1 MNHNY, CDR2 SVGAGI (reference sequence). The CDR3 DNA reads as TGTGCCAGCAGCTCGGGACAGGGAAACACCATATATTTT. Protein: CASSSGQGNTIYF.

This chain links TRBV28 with TRBJ2-7; no clear D gene. This CDR3 has 14 amino acids. Deletions cut 1 base from V and 5 bases from J, with 12 bases between. Per the germline V gene, CDR1 is MDHEN and CDR2 is SYDVKM. The CDR3 bases are TGTGCCAGCAGTTTATCGGGTCGGGTTGACGAGCAGTACTTC. This translates into CASSLSGRVDEQYF.

The rearrangement joins TRBV15 to TRBJ1-1; D uncertain. There are 14 residues in the CDR3. Germline CDR1 is LNHNV and CDR2 is YYDKDF (reference sequence). V was pared by 1 base and J by 3 bases, with 9 bases between. The CDR3 coding sequence is TGTGCCACCAGCAGAGGAGGGTATGACACTGAAGCTTTCTTT. It is translated as CATSRGGYDTEAFF.

V is TRBV4-3 and J is TRBJ2-7; 8 bases fit TRBD1. Trimming at V came to 2 bases and at J to 3 bases, leaving 3 bases not matched to a gene. The CDR3 sequence is 14 residues long. Per the germline V gene, CDR1 is LGHNA and CDR2 is YSLEER. The CDR3 protein is CASSQRQGNYEQYF. The CDR3 nucleotides read TGCGCCAGCAGCCAACGACAGGGGAACTACGAGCAGTACTTC.

The CDR3 here is CASNKERTRNNEQFF. The CDR3 region has the DNA TGTGCCAGCAATAAGGAGCGAACCCGTAACAATGAGCAGTTCTTC. The gene calls are TRBV6-5 and TRBJ2-1, with D hard to call. The V end was cut by 7 bases, the J end by 5 bases, with 18 bases between. The CDR3 is 15 amino acids. Per the germline V gene, CDR1 is MNHEY and CDR2 is SVGAGI.

This clone was seen a single time. Sequence at one end of the junction differs from germline and may be a read error. This sequence joins TRBV5-1 and TRBJ2-1, with D perhaps TRBD2 (6 bases). CDR3 size: 17 residues. Germline values: CDR1 SGHRS, CDR2 YFSETQ. Written as DNA, the CDR3 is TGCGCCAGTAGCTTCCCACGGGAGCCCAGCTCCTACAATGAGCAGTTCTTC. Protein sequence: CASSFPREPSSYNEQFF.

The rearrangement uses TRBV7-9 and TRBJ2-7, with TRBD2 matching 10 bases. CDR3 size: 15 residues. J gave up 3 bases and V 5 bases, and 7 bases lay outside the gene matches. The germline gives CDR1 SEHNR, CDR2 FQNEAQ (reference sequence). The CDR3 DNA follows: TGTGCCAGCAGCGACATCCTAGCGGGAGTCTACGAGCAGTACTTC. It translates to CASSDILAGVYEQYF.

The V gene is TRBV7-9, the J gene TRBJ1-2; TRBD1 might be the D (5 bases). The germline CDR1 and CDR2 sequences are SEHNR and FQNEAQ (reference sequence). Trimming cost V 7 bases and J 2 bases, with 17 bases left between them. This CDR3 is built from 15 residues. The CDR3 DNA is TGTGCCAGCACCCCATTCACGGGACTGAACTATGGCTACACCTTC. It codes for CASTPFTGLNYGYTF.

V and J are TRBV9 and TRBJ2-3; weak D call: TRBD2 (6 bases). This CDR3 is 16 amino acids long. CDR1 and CDR2 (germline): SGDLS, YYNGEE. The ends were cut back, 4 bases at V and 2 bases at J, with 17 bases in the middle. The CDR3 coding sequence is TGTGCCAGCAGCTCCGGGGTAGCGGAACCCACAGATACGCAGTATTTT. Its translation: CASSSGVAEPTDTQYF.

This chain uses TRBV10-3 with TRBJ1-2; 10 nucleotides match TRBD1. Germline V CDR1 and CDR2: ENHRY, SYGVKD. V shed 4 bases and J 6 bases; nucleotides not matched to a gene: 20. There are 19 residues in the CDR3. For the CDR3, the DNA is TGTGCCATCAGTGTAGGGACAGGGGTTTCTTTTGAGGCTCTGGATGGCTACACCTTC. Translated: CAISVGTGVSFEALDGYTF.

The chain links TRBV7-9 to TRBJ1-5, with TRBD1 matching 7 bases. Looked up from germline, CDR1 is SEHNR and CDR2 is FQNEAQ (reference sequence). V trimming: 5 bases; J trimming: 6 bases; junction bases outside the gene matches: 10. The CDR3 spans 15 residues. CDR3 residues: CASSLGRGTSQPQHF. DNA for the CDR3: TGTGCCAGCAGCCTCGGCAGGGGGACTTCTCAGCCCCAGCATTTT.

For this clone: This sample also contains other DNA sequences that code for the same CDR3. The rearrangement links TRBV27 to TRBJ2-7; 8 bases match TRBD1. Germline V CDR1 and CDR2: MNHEY, SMNVEV (reference sequence). V lost 3 bases to trimming and J lost 3 bases; unmatched junction nucleotides: 1. The CDR3 runs 13 residues. CDR3 coding DNA: TGTGCCAGCAGTTTTGGGACAGGCTACGAGCAGTACTTC. It yields the protein CASSFGTGYEQYF.

This chain uses TRBV5-1 with TRBJ1-4; D is ambiguous. CDR3 length equals 14 residues. The V end lost 0 bases, the J end lost 4 bases, and 7 bases lay between the germline ends. Germline-derived CDR1 and CDR2 are SGHRS and YFSETQ. CDR3 coding DNA: TGCGCCAGCAGCTTGGGACAACATAATGAAAAACTGTTTTTT. Its protein product is CASSLGQHNEKLFF.

The V call is TRBV4-1, the J call TRBJ2-1; 11 bases map to TRBD2. The CDR3 consists of 17 residues. After removal of 2 bases from V and 8 bases from J, the junction contained 11 bases not matched to a gene. Germline V gene data show CDR1 as MGHRA and CDR2 as YSYEKL. The CDR3 coding sequence is TGCGCCAGCAGCCAACTTCCCGGTCTAGCGGGAGGATATGAGCAGTTCTTC. Translating it yields CASSQLPGLAGGYEQFF.

This rearrangement joins TRBV4-1 to TRBJ1-3; D unclear. V was trimmed by 4 bases and J by 0 bases, leaving 16 bases between them. The CDR3 is made up of 17 amino acids. Germline V gives CDR1 MGHRA, CDR2 YSYEKL. CDR3 residues: CASSPLLLSLSGNTIYF. As DNA, the CDR3 is TGCGCCAGCAGCCCTTTGTTACTGAGCCTCTCTGGAAACACCATATATTTT.

The V call is TRBV5-4, the J call TRBJ2-7, with 7 bases that match TRBD2. CDR3 length equals 11 residues. Germline V gene data show CDR1 as SGHNT and CDR2 as YYREEE (reference sequence). V lost 7 bases and J lost 5; bases outside the gene matches: 3. The CDR3 region is CASGGGDEQYF. In nucleotides, the CDR3 is TGTGCCAGCGGGGGGGGAGACGAGCAGTACTTC.